This TCR beta chain stems from a study of regulatory T cells in long-lasting Graves disease. In building TCR beta libraries, iRepertoire HTBI primers were used together with Arm-PCR of CDR3 regions. TCRdb reprocessed the multiplex PCR reads with MiXCR, giving one entry per CDR3 protein. The sample has about 620,000 distinct CDR3 sequences; approximately 15% are singletons. In germline, CDR1 is MDHEN, CDR2 SYDVKM. The CDR3 has 16 residues. Trimming removed 2 bases at V and 1 base at J, with 15 bases between. At least ten counts were recorded for this clonotype. Time point given: newly diagnosed GD, antithyroid drugs for less than 3 months. Researchers made the TCR library from RNA that was extracted from PBMCs. This same sample was also part of a study on T cells in Graves' hyperthyroidism and ophthalmopathy.

The sequenced sample was peripheral blood mononuclear cells (PBMCs), obtained at new diagnosis, from a patient treated with antithyroid drugs. The sequence was obtained from a woman in her twenties or thirties with Graves disease. V usage is TRBV28 and J usage is TRBJ2-7, with D uncertain. The CDR3: CASSLPAVGRSYEQYF. The CDR3 DNA is TGTGCCAGCAGTTTACCCGCTGTGGGCAGATCCTACGAGCAGTACTTC.